The 5 T cell receptor beta chains below all came from one sample that was sequenced in a study of graft-versus-host responses after intestinal transplantation (dated by TCRdb to the early 2020s). The library was made by the immunoSEQ multiplex PCR assay. TCRdb retrieved this table from immuneACCESS and kept in-frame rearrangements only. Not all clones are present; in checked studies, unresolved V genes account for under half, and no reason is known for the remainder. The sample contains 950 to 1,500 clones, 83% of them found a single time. About 8% of the sample comes from the top ten. Specimen: PBMCs, collected 7 days after intestinal transplantation. Every receptor here comes from a human patient who received an intestinal transplant, so some T cells may come from the graft donor.

The chain recombines TRBV16 with TRBJ2-7; the D gene is possibly TRBD2 (6 bases). Germline CDR1 reads KGHSY; CDR2 reads FQNENV. This CDR3 is built from 14 residues. V lost 1 base and J lost 0, with 7 bases in between. The DNA of the CDR3 is TGTGCCAGCAGCCAATACGGGGGCTCCTACGAGCAGTACTTC. It encodes CASSQYGGSYEQYF. The full variable domain, rest sourced from reference TRBV16 and TRBJ2-7, is GEEVAQTPKHLVRGEGQKAKLYCAPIKGHSYVFWYQQVLKNEFKFLISFQNENVFDETGMPKERFSAKCLPNSPCSLEIQATKLEDSAVYFCASSQYGGSYEQYFGPGTRLTVT.

V and J are TRBV2 and TRBJ2-3, with D hard to call. This CDR3 is built from 12 residues. The germline V gene has CDR1 SNHLY and CDR2 FYNNEI. Trimming removed 4 bases at V and 6 bases at J, with 8 bases between. In nucleotides, the CDR3 is TGTGCCAGCAGTGGCATGGGGGATACGCAGTATTTT. It codes for CASSGMGDTQYF.

The chain is built from TRBV4-1 and TRBJ2-3; D may correspond to TRBD1 or TRBD2 (5 bases each). The CDR3 is made up of 18 amino acids. V was trimmed by 4 bases and J by 2 bases, leaving 22 bases between them. Germline CDR1 and CDR2: MGHRA and YSYEKL. This chain's CDR3 is CASSLSPSGGAPTDTQYF. The DNA of the CDR3 is TGCGCCAGCAGCCTCAGCCCGAGTGGGGGTGCACCCACAGATACGCAGTATTTT.

The chain links TRBV6-5 to TRBJ2-6; D may be TRBD1 or TRBD2 (6 bases each). Trimming stripped 6 bases from V and 4 bases from J, with 13 bases between. The CDR3 contains 15 residues. Germline CDR1 and CDR2: MNHEY and SVGAGI. The CDR3 sequence is CASREGGAGANVLTF. CDR3 coding DNA: TGTGCCAGCAGGGAGGGGGGCGCCGGGGCCAACGTCCTGACTTTC.

V gene TRBV6-5 combines with J gene TRBJ2-1, with 8 bases aligning to TRBD2. The CDR3 loop spans 15 amino acids. With V trimmed by 0 bases and J by 10 bases, 8 bases remained unmatched. In germline, CDR1 is MNHEY, CDR2 SVGAGI. The CDR3 reads CASSYSQAGEREQFF. For the CDR3, the DNA is TGTGCCAGCAGTTACTCGCAAGCGGGAGAAAGGGAGCAGTTCTTC.